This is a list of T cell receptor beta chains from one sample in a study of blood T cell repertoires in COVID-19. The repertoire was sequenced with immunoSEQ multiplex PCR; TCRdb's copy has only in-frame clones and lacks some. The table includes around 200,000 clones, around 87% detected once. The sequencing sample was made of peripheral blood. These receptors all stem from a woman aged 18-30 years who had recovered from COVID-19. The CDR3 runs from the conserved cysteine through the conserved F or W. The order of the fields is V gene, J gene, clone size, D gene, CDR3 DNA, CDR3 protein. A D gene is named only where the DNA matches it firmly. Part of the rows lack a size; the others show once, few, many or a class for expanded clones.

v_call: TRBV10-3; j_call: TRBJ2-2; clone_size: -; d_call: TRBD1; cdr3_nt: TGTGCCATCAGAATTCAACCGGGACAGCGACTGGGGGACACCGGGGAGCTGTTTTTT; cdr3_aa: CAIRIQPGQRLGDTGELFF
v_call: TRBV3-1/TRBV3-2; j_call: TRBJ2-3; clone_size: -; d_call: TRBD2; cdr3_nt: TGTGCCAGCAGCCAGGCGGGGGTAGCAGATACGCAGTATTTT; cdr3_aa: CASSQAGVADTQYF
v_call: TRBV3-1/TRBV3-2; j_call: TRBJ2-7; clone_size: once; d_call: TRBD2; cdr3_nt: TGTGCCAGCAGCCATCGAGCGGGAACCTACGAGCAGTACTTC; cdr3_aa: CASSHRAGTYEQYF
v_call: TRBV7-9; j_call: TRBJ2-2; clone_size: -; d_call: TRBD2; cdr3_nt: TGTGCCAGCAGCGAAACCCGACTAGCGGGAGGGCCCGGGGAGCTGTTTTTT; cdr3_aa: CASSETRLAGGPGELFF
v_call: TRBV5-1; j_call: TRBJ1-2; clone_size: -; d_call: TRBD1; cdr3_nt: TGCGCCAGCAGCGGACGACAGGGACTCTATGGCTACACCTTC; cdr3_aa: CASSGRQGLYGYTF
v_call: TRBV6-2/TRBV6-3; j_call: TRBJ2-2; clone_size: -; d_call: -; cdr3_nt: TGTGCCAGCAGCCTAGACTATGACACCGGGGAGCTGTTTTTT; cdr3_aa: CASSLDYDTGELFF
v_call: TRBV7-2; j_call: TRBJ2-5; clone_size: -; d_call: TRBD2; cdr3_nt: TGTGCCAGCAGCAACGGACTAGCGGTTATTGGGGAGACCCAGTACTTC; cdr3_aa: CASSNGLAVIGETQYF
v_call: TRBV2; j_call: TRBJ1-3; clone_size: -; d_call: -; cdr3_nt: TGTGCCAGCAGTGAAGGGCGGATCTCTGGAAACACCATATATTTT; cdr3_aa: CASSEGRISGNTIYF
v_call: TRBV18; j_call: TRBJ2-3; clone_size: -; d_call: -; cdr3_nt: TGTGCCAGCTCACCTTCTAGCATCCGCACAGATACGCAGTATTTT; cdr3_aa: CASSPSSIRTDTQYF
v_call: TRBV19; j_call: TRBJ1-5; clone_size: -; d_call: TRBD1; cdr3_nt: TGTGCCAGTAGTATACCCAACAGGGGGCTGGGTCAGCCCCAGCATTTT; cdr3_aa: CASSIPNRGLGQPQHF
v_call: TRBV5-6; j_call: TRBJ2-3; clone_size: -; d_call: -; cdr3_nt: TGTGCCAGCAGCACGGATGGACTCTCGAGCCCAGATACGCAGTATTTT; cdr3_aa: CASSTDGLSSPDTQYF
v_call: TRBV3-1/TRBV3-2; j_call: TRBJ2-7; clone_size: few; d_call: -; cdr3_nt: TGTGCCAGCAGCCAGGGCTACCCCTACGAGCAGTACTTC; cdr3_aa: CASSQGYPYEQYF
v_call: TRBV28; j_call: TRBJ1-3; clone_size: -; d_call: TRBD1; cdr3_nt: TGTGCCAGTGGACAGGGTGGAAACACCATATATTTT; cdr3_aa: CASGQGGNTIYF
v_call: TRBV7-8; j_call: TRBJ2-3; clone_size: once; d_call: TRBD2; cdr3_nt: TGTGCCAGCAGCCCGGGGGGGCTGGGGTCGACAGATACGCAGTATTTT; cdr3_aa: CASSPGGLGSTDTQYF
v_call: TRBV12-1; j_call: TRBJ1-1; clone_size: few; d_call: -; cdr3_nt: TGTGCCAGCAGCTTTAGCCTGCCAGGGGGTAAGGTGAACACTGAAGCTTTCTTT; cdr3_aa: CASSFSLPGGKVNTEAFF
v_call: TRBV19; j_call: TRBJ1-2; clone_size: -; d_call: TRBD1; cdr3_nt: TGTGCCAGTAGGCCGGACAGGGGGAGTAACTATGGCTACACCTTC; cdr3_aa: CASRPDRGSNYGYTF
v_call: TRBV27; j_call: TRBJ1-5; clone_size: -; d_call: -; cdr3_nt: TGTGCCAGCGGAGACCTTAATAGCAATCAGCCCCAGCATTTT; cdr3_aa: CASGDLNSNQPQHF
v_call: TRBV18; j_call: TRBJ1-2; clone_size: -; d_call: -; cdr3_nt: TGTGCCAGCTCACCAATCAGCCAGGGAGGAGGCTACACCTTC; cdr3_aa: CASSPISQGGGYTF
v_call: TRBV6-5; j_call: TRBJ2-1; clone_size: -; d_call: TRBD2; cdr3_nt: TGTGCCAGCAGAGACGGGCTAGCGGGAGCAGGTGAGCAGTTCTTC; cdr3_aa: CASRDGLAGAGEQFF
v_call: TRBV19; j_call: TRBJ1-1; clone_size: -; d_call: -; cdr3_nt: TGTGCCAGTAGTACGTCCGGGAGCACTGAAGCTTTCTTT; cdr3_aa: CASSTSGSTEAFF
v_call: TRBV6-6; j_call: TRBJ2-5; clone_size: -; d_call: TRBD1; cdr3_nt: TGTGCCAGCAGTGCCCGACAGGGGGGCGAGACCCAGTACTTC; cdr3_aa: CASSARQGGETQYF
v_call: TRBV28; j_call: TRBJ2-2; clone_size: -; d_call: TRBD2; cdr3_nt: TGTGCCAGCAGGAAAGGCGGACTAGCGGGGGGGCAAACCGGGGAGCTGTTTTTT; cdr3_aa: CASRKGGLAGGQTGELFF
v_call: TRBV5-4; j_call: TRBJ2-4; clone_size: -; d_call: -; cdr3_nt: TGTGCCAGCAGCCCAGTAGGAGGGCTAGCCAAAAACATTCAGTACTTC; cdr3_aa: CASSPVGGLAKNIQYF
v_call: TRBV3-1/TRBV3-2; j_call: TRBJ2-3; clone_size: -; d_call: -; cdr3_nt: TGTGCCAGCAGCCAAGAAGTCAGGAGGGGAGTAGATACGCAGTATTTT; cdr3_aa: CASSQEVRRGVDTQYF
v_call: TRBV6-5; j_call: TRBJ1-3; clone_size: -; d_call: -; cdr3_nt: TGTGCCAGCAAACTCGGGGGTACTGGAAACACCATATATTTT; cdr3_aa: CASKLGGTGNTIYF
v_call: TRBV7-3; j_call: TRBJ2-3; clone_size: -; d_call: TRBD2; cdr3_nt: TGTGCCAGCAGCTCTAGCGGGAGGGACACAGATACGCAGTATTTT; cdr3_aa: CASSSSGRDTDTQYF
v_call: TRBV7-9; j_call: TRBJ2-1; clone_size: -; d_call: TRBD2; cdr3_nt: TGTGCCAGCAGCTTAACGACTAGCGGGAGCAATGAGCAGTTCTTC; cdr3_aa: CASSLTTSGSNEQFF
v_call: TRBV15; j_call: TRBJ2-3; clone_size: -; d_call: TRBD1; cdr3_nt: TGTGCCACCAGCAGAGGGCCGGGACAGGGCACAGATACGCAGTATTTT; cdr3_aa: CATSRGPGQGTDTQYF
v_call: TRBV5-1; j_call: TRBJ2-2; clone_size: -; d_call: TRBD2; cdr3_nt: TGCGCCCGCAGCACCCGGGCGGGGGGGCAAGGCGGGGAGCTGTTTTTT; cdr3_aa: CARSTRAGGQGGELFF
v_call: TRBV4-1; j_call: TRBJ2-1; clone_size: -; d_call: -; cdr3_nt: TGCGCCAGCCTCCCCTCGGAGGTGCGGGATCAGTACAATGAGCAGTTCTTC; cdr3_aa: CASLPSEVRDQYNEQFF
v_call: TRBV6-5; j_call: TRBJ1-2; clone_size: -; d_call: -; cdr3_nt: TGTGCCAGCAGTTCTAGTAACTATGGCTACACCTTC; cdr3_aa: CASSSSNYGYTF
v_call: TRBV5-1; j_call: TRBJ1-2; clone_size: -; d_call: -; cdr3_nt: TGCGCCAGCAGCTTGGCAGCTAACTATGGCTACACCTTC; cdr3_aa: CASSLAANYGYTF
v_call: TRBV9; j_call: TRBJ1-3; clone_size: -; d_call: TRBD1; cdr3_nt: TGTGCCAGCAGCGCACTGGGACAGCCAAACACCATATATTTT; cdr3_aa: CASSALGQPNTIYF
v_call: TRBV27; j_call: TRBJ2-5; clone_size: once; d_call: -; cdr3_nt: TGTGCCAGCAGTTTAAGCCTTCGGGGAGAGACCCAGTACTTC; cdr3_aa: CASSLSLRGETQYF
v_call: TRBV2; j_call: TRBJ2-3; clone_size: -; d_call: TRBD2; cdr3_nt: TGTGCCAGCACCCCGAGGTACGGGAGGGCCTTCGATACGCAGTATTTT; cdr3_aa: CASTPRYGRAFDTQYF
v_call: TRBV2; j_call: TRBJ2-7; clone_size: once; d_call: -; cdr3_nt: TGTGCCAGCAGTGGGGACTCTGGCGGGCAGTACTTC; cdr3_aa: CASSGDSGGQYF
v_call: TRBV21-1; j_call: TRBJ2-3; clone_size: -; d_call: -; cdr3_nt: TGTGCCAGCAGCAAGGACTCCCCAAGCACGCAGTATTTT; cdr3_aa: CASSKDSPSTQYF
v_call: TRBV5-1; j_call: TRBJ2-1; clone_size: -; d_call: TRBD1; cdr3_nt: TGCGCCAGCGCGGCGGACAGGGGCAATGAGCAGTTCTTC; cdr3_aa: CASAADRGNEQFF
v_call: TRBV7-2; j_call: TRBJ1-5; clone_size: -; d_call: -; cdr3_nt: TGTGCCAGCAGCTTAGAGCCCCCACAGGGCAGTCAGCCCCAGCATTTT; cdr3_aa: CASSLEPPQGSQPQHF
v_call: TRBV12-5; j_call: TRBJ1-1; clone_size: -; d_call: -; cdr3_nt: TGTGCTAGTGGTTTGGGGACCACAGGGATCACTGAAGCTTTCTTT; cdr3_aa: CASGLGTTGITEAFF
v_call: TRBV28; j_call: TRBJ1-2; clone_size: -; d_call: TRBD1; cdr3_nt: TGTGCCAGCACTTTACAGGGGGCTGAAGGCTACACCTTC; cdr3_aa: CASTLQGAEGYTF
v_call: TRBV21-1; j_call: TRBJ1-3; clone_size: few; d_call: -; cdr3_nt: -; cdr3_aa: CASSKKSRGWGSGNTIYF
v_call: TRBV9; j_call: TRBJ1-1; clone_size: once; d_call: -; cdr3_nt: TGTGCCAGCAGCGTAGCTCCCAGGGGGAACACTGAAGCTTTCTTT; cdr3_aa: CASSVAPRGNTEAFF
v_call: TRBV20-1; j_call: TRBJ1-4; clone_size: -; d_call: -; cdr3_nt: TGCAGTCTCCGGGGAAGTGAAAAACTGTTTTTT; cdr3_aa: CSLRGSEKLFF
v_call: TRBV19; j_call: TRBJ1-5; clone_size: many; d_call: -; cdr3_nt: TGTGCCAGTAGTATGCGGGGGCAGGGACCCAATCAGCCCCAGCATTTT; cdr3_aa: CASSMRGQGPNQPQHF
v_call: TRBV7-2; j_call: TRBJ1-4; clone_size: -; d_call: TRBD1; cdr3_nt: TGTGCCAGCAGCACGATAGGACAGGGGCAGGAAAAACTGTTTTTT; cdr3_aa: CASSTIGQGQEKLFF
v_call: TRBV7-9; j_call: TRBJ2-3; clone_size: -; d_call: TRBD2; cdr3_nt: TGTGCCAGCAGCCGAGCGGGGAGACATCAGTATTTT; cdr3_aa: CASSRAGRHQYF
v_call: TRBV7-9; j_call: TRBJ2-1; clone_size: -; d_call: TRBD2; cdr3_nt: TGTGCCAGCAGCCCCACGACGACTAGCGGGAGTTCTGATGAGCAGTTCTTC; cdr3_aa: CASSPTTTSGSSDEQFF
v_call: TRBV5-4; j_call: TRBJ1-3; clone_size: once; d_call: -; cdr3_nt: TGTGCCAGCAGTTCAGACATACCTGGAAACACCATATATTTT; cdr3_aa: CASSSDIPGNTIYF
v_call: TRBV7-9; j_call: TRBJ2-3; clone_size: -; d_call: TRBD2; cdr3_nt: TGTGCCAGCAGCTTATTACTAGCGGGGGAAGATACGCAGTATTTT; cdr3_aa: CASSLLLAGEDTQYF
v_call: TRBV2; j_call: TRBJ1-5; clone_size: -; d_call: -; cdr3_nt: TGTGCCATCAGGGACATGTTGGATCAGCCCCAGCATTTT; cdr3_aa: CAIRDMLDQPQHF
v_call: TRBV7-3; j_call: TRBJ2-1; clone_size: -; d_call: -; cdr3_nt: TGTGCCAGCAGCGCCCGGACTGGGGGCCCGGATGAGCAGTTCTTC; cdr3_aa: CASSARTGGPDEQFF
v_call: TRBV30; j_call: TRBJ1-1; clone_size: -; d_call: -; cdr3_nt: TGTGCCTGGGGGAGGGTGAACACTGAAGCTTTCTTT; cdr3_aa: CAWGRVNTEAFF
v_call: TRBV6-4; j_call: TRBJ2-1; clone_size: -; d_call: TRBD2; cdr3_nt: TGTGCCAGCAGACCCCTAGCGGGAAGTGGCGATGAGCAGTTCTTC; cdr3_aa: CASRPLAGSGDEQFF
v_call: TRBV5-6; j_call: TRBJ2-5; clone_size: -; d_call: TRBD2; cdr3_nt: TGTGCCAGCAGCAACTACGGGCTAGCGGTAGAAGAGACCCAGTACTTC; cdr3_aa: CASSNYGLAVEETQYF
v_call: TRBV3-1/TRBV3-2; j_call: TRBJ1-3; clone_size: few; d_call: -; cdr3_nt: TGTGCCAGCAGCCAAGATAGGGGTGGATATGGAAACACCATATATTTT; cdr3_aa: CASSQDRGGYGNTIYF
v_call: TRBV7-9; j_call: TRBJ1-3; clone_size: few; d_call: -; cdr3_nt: TGTGCCAGCACCGATCCCTCCGGTTCTCTCTCTGGAAACACCATATATTTT; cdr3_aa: CASTDPSGSLSGNTIYF
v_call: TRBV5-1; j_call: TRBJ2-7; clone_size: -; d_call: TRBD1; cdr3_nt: TGCGCCAGCAGCTTGTGGCAGGGGGTCTACGAGCAGTACTTC; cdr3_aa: CASSLWQGVYEQYF
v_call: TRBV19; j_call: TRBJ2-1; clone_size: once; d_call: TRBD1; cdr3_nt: TGTGCCAGTAGTATCTCCAGGGGGCAAGTATACAATGAGCAGTTCTTC; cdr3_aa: CASSISRGQVYNEQFF
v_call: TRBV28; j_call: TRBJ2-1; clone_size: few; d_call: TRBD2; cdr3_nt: TGTGCCAGCAGCGCAACTAGCGGGGTTTACAATGAGCAGTTCTTC; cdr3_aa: CASSATSGVYNEQFF